One sample yielded the 32 T cell receptor beta chains listed below, sequenced in a study of identical twins. TCRdb redid the calling of the 5' RACE reads with MiXCR, one entry per CDR3 protein. The sample lists fewer than 800,000 distinct CDR3 sequences; less than 9% were seen once. A further study also used this sample, focusing on yellow fever vaccine responses in identical twins.

Specimen: PBMCs. The source is a woman between 18 and 29 years old in good health.

The CDR3 here is CATRPGGSGNTQYF. The DNA of the CDR3 is TGTGCCACCAGACCCGGGGGGTCCGGGAATACGCAGTATTTT. V is TRBV24-1 and J is TRBJ2-3, with 7 bases lining up with TRBD2. The CDR3 sequence is 14 residues long. Germline lookup yields CDR1 KGHDR and CDR2 SFDVKD. V shed 7 bases and J 7 bases; nucleotides not matched to a gene: 10.

This sequence joins TRBV3-1 and TRBJ2-5, with 7 bases that match TRBD1. The CDR3 runs 14 residues. Unmatched junction bases numbered 4, after V lost 4 bases and J lost 2 bases. The germline gives CDR1 LGHDT, CDR2 YNNKEL (reference sequence). CDR3 nucleotide sequence: TGTGCCAGCAGCCTAACAGGGGAACAAGAGACCCAGTACTTC. This codes for CASSLTGEQETQYF.

This clonotype was observed many times. The chain couples TRBV5-1 to TRBJ2-3; TRBD2 agrees at 9 bases. V lost 3 bases and J lost 4; bases outside the gene matches: 9. Germline loops: CDR1 SGHRS, CDR2 YFSETQ. This CDR3 region has 16 residues. The CDR3 bases are TGCGCCAGCAGCTACGACCCGGGACTAGCTGCAGATACGCAGTATTTT. This translates into CASSYDPGLAADTQYF.

The table lists this clonotype with a few counts. The chain links TRBV7-9 to TRBJ2-5; either TRBD1 or TRBD2 may fit D (5 bases each). Germline V gene sequence: CDR1 SEHNR, CDR2 FQNEAQ (reference sequence). The CDR3 contains 13 residues. V lost 3 bases, J lost 4 bases, and 9 bases lay in between. The CDR3 nucleotides are TGTGCCAGCAGCTTCGGGGCAGCAGAGACCCAGTACTTC. It is translated as CASSFGAAETQYF.

The J gene is TRBJ2-3, the V gene TRBV28, with 10 nucleotides matching TRBD2. From germline, CDR1 is MDHEN and CDR2 SYDVKM. V lost 3 bases and J lost 0; bases outside the gene matches: 9. This CDR3 is built from 18 residues. CDR3 region: CASSFGTSVGGSTDTQYF. The CDR3 bases are TGTGCCAGCAGTTTTGGGACTAGCGTAGGCGGCAGCACAGATACGCAGTATTTT.

The V gene is TRBV27, the J gene TRBJ2-7; TRBD1 matches 7 bases. The germline V gene has CDR1 MNHEY and CDR2 SMNVEV (reference sequence). Trimming took 5 bases from V and 4 from J; bases not matched to a gene: 8. The CDR3 length is 14 residues. CDR3 nucleotide sequence: TGTGCCAGCAGTCAAACAGGGGTTGGTTACGAGCAGTACTTC. Protein product: CASSQTGVGYEQYF.

V and J are TRBV11-2 and TRBJ2-5; D might be TRBD1 (5 bases). Germline V lookup: CDR1 SGHAT, CDR2 FQNNGV. The CDR3 has 13 residues. V lost 0 bases and J 7 bases, leaving 9 bases between the germline ends. The DNA of the CDR3 is TGTGCCAGCAGCTTAGATTTAGGGGTGACCCAGTACTTC. Translated: CASSLDLGVTQYF.

This sequence joins TRBV15 and TRBJ2-4; 8 bases are a match to TRBD1. CDR1 and CDR2 (germline): LNHNV, YYDKDF (reference sequence). This CDR3 is 17 amino acids long. J gave up 0 bases and V 3 bases, and 7 bases lay outside the gene matches. The CDR3 coding sequence is TGTGCCACCAGCAGCCCGGGACAGGCCCTAGCCAAAAACATTCAGTACTTC. Translated: CATSSPGQALAKNIQYF.

In its sample, this clonotype was seen many times. This sequence joins TRBV4-1 and TRBJ2-5; TRBD2 agrees at 9 bases. The CDR3 contains 16 residues. CDR1 is MGHRA and CDR2 is YSYEKL in the germline V gene. The V and J ends lost 1 base and 2 bases, in that order; junction bases with no gene match: 5. CDR3 sequence: CASSQAFLAGQETQYF. CDR3 nucleotide sequence: TGCGCCAGCAGCCAAGCTTTTCTAGCGGGGCAAGAGACCCAGTACTTC.

This clonotype was counted ten times or more. This chain connects TRBV15 to TRBJ2-2, with 7 bases aligning to TRBD1. The trim removed 0 bases at V and 9 bases at J, leaving 10 bases unmatched. Germline loops: CDR1 LNHNV, CDR2 YYDKDF (reference sequence). There are 16 residues in the CDR3. DNA for the CDR3: TGTGCCACCAGCAGAGATAGTTTACAGGGGTTCCGGGAGCTGTTTTTT. Translating gives CATSRDSLQGFRELFF.

J is TRBJ1-5 and V is TRBV7-9, with TRBD1 identical over 9 bases. Germline V gene sequence: CDR1 SEHNR, CDR2 FQNEAQ (reference sequence). V lost 4 bases to trimming and J lost 7 bases; unmatched junction nucleotides: 11. The CDR3 length is 16 residues. The CDR3 reads CASSSRGTGPGQPQHF. The CDR3 DNA is TGTGCCAGCAGCTCCCGGGGGACAGGGCCAGGGCAGCCCCAGCATTTT.

This chain connects TRBV12-3 or TRBV12-4 to TRBJ2-7; the D is unclear. With 2 bases removed from V and 5 bases from J, the gap between germline ends came to 10 bases. The CDR3 covers 13 residues. CDR3 DNA: TGTGCCAGCAGTTTAATCGGTTTACACGAGCAGTACTTC. Translating it yields CASSLIGLHEQYF.

J is TRBJ2-7 and V is TRBV19; 9 nucleotides line up with TRBD1. There are 14 residues in the CDR3. With 8 bases clipped from V and 0 bases from J, the junction kept 5 bases outside the gene matches. From germline, CDR1 is LNHDA and CDR2 SQIVND (reference sequence). The CDR3 nucleotides are TGTGCCAGTGGTCCGGGACAGGGCTCCTACGAGCAGTACTTC. Protein product: CASGPGQGSYEQYF.

V and J are TRBV20-1 and TRBJ2-7; no firm D call. Deletions cut 3 bases from V and 2 bases from J, with 8 bases between. Germline-derived CDR1 and CDR2 are DFQATT and SNEGSKA (reference sequence). This CDR3 is built from 12 residues. This CDR3 is CSASVGPYEQYV. In DNA, the CDR3 is TGCAGTGCTAGCGTCGGGCCCTACGAGCAGTACGTC.

Details on this clonotype: At one end, the junction sequence differs from germline, possibly due to a read error. The V gene is TRBV5-6, the J gene TRBJ2-1; 9 positions match TRBD2. This CDR3 spans 12 amino acids. Germline lookup yields CDR1 SGHDT and CDR2 YYEEEE. CDR3: CASSGSGRPPIF. CDR3 DNA: TGTGCCAGCAGCGGGAGCGGGAGGCCCCCTATCTTC.

The chain combines TRBV20-1 with TRBJ2-5; TRBD2 agrees at 10 bases. Germline loops: CDR1 DFQATT, CDR2 SNEGSKA (reference sequence). Trimming cost V 6 bases and J 3 bases; bases outside gene matches: 10. The CDR3 covers 15 residues. The CDR3 is CSAKMTSGHKETQYF. CDR3 coding DNA: TGCAGTGCCAAAATGACTAGCGGGCATAAAGAGACCCAGTACTTC.

This clonotype was found many times. The chain uses TRBV4-1 and TRBJ1-1, with D unclear. The CDR3 sequence is 14 residues long. Trimming stripped 4 bases from V and 0 bases from J, with 9 bases between. Germline V lookup: CDR1 MGHRA, CDR2 YSYEKL. CDR3 bases: TGCGCCAGCAGCCTCGGTGAAATGAACACTGAAGCTTTCTTT. It codes for CASSLGEMNTEAFF.

J is TRBJ2-1 and V is TRBV27, with 10 bases matching TRBD2. V lost 8 bases and J lost 6; bases outside the gene matches: 13. The CDR3 covers 16 residues. From germline, CDR1 is MNHEY and CDR2 SMNVEV (reference sequence). The DNA for the CDR3 is TGTGCCAGCTCTAGCGGGAGATCCCCTACGGTCAATGAGCAGTTCTTC. It yields the protein CASSSGRSPTVNEQFF.

The rearrangement joins TRBV29-1 to TRBJ1-1; D uncertain. The CDR3 is made up of 12 amino acids. In germline, CDR1 is SQVTM, CDR2 ANQGSEA. Between the trimmed V and J ends, which lost 7 bases and 4 bases, there was a span of 13 bases. CDR3 nucleotide sequence: TGCAGCGCCTGTGCCGAGGTCACTGAAGCTTTCTTT. This sequence encodes CSACAEVTEAFF.

This chain links TRBV19 with TRBJ2-2, with D hard to call. This CDR3 is 15 amino acids long. Trimming removed 5 bases at V and 4 bases at J, with 14 bases between. The germline gives CDR1 LNHDA, CDR2 SQIVND (reference sequence). The CDR3 DNA reads TGTGCCAGTAGTCCAAGGAGTAGCTCCACCGGGGAGCTGTTTTTT. This translates into CASSPRSSSTGELFF.

This clonotype appeared many times. This chain joins TRBV9 and TRBJ1-5; possible D gene TRBD1, 6 bases. The length of the CDR3 is 14 residues. The V and J ends lost 4 bases and 7 bases respectively, with 15 bases between them. Germline values: CDR1 SGDLS, CDR2 YYNGEE. CDR3 loop: CASSQEGGGQPQHF. The CDR3 DNA reads as TGTGCCAGCAGCCAAGAGGGGGGAGGGCAGCCCCAGCATTTT.

This sequence joins TRBV7-6 and TRBJ2-1, with 7 bases matching TRBD1. The ends lost 5 bases at V and 4 bases at J; junction bases unmatched: 5. This CDR3 is 14 amino acids long. The germline V gene encodes CDR1 SGHVS and CDR2 FNYEAQ. The CDR3, as DNA: TGTGCCAGCAGCATCCGGGACAGTTACAATGAGCAGTTCTTC. It codes for CASSIRDSYNEQFF.

The chain joins TRBV28 to TRBJ2-5; 15 nucleotides agree with TRBD2. Unmatched junction bases numbered 15, after V lost 7 bases and J lost 6 bases. This CDR3 comprises 18 residues. CDR1 is MDHEN, CDR2 SYDVKM, per germline. The CDR3 nucleotides are TGTGCCAGCAATTTGGCCGGGACTAGCGGGGGGCTTCTCAAGACCCAGTACTTC. Amino acids: CASNLAGTSGGLLKTQYF.

This clonotype has only a few counts. The chain joins TRBV18 to TRBJ2-4; TRBD1 or TRBD2 may be the D gene (6 bases each). V was trimmed by 2 bases and J by 8 bases, leaving 16 bases between them. This CDR3 has 15 amino acids. Per germline, CDR1 KGHSH and CDR2 LQKENI. CDR3 DNA: TGTGCCAGCTCACCATCGACCGGGGGCCTAGACATTCAGTACTTC. It codes for CASSPSTGGLDIQYF.

V and J are TRBV12-3 or TRBV12-4 and TRBJ1-1, with D hard to call. Trimming removed 4 bases from V and 4 bases from J, with 13 bases in between. The CDR3 extends over 14 amino acids. CDR3 sequence: CASSSRTFSTEAFF. As DNA, the CDR3 is TGTGCCAGCAGTTCCCGGACCTTTAGCACTGAAGCTTTCTTT.

The sample holds a few counts of this clonotype. V usage is TRBV15 and J usage is TRBJ2-5; 9 bases are shared with TRBD2. Trimming took 0 bases from V and 5 from J; bases not matched to a gene: 7. The germline V gene has CDR1 LNHNV and CDR2 YYDKDF (reference sequence). This CDR3 comprises 16 residues. This CDR3 reads CATSRDLGLALETQYF. Written as DNA, the CDR3 is TGTGCCACCAGCAGAGATCTGGGACTAGCTCTCGAGACCCAGTACTTC.

Only a few counts were recorded for this clonotype. The chain carries TRBV11-2 and TRBJ2-1; 10 bases are shared with TRBD2. Per germline, CDR1 SGHAT and CDR2 FQNNGV. CDR3 length: 18 amino acids. Trimming took 1 base from V and 1 from J; bases not matched to a gene: 7. The CDR3: CASSLVGSGRKSYNEQFF. The DNA of the CDR3 is TGTGCCAGCAGCTTAGTGGGTAGCGGGAGGAAATCCTACAATGAGCAGTTCTTC.

Ten or more counts support this clonotype. J is TRBJ1-5 and V is TRBV15, with D perhaps matching TRBD1 (6 bases). The germline V gene encodes CDR1 LNHNV and CDR2 YYDKDF (reference sequence). The CDR3 covers 15 residues. Trimming stripped 3 bases from V and 5 bases from J, with 14 bases between. The DNA for the CDR3 is TGTGCCACCAGCAGGGCGGACAGCCCGCATCAGCCCCAGCATTTT. This encodes CATSRADSPHQPQHF.

This clonotype was counted ten times or more. This chain uses TRBV29-1 with TRBJ1-1; D perhaps matches TRBD1 (5 bases). This CDR3 region has 14 residues. CDR1 is SQVTM, CDR2 ANQGSEA, per germline. The CDR3 protein is CIIWGGGMNTEAFF. The DNA for the CDR3 is TGCATCATTTGGGGGGGAGGGATGAACACTGAAGCTTTCTTT.

This clonotype was seen many times. The rearrangement links TRBV12-3 or TRBV12-4 to TRBJ2-2; 7 bases agree with TRBD1. The J segment lost 6 bases and the V segment lost 1 base, leaving 2 bases of the junction unmatched. The CDR3 runs to 14 residues. CDR3: CASSLGDSAGELFF. DNA for the CDR3: TGTGCCAGCAGTTTAGGGGACAGCGCCGGGGAGCTGTTTTTT.

This clonotype has a handful of counts. The V call is TRBV20-1, the J call TRBJ1-1; the D gene is possibly TRBD1 (5 bases). CDR3 length equals 15 residues. The ends were cut back, 0 bases at V and 1 base at J, with 12 bases in the middle. Germline assignment: CDR1 DFQATT and CDR2 SNEGSKA (reference sequence). The CDR3 nucleotides are TGCAGTGCTAGAGATCGGAGTAGGGGGAACACTGAAGCTTTCTTT. Translation: CSARDRSRGNTEAFF.

The chain employs TRBV6-4 and TRBJ2-5; D perhaps matches TRBD1 (6 bases). Germline V gene sequence: CDR1 MRHNA, CDR2 SNTAGT. Trimming stripped 8 bases from V and 0 bases from J, with 16 bases between. CDR3 length: 15 residues. The CDR3 DNA reads TGTGCCAGCGAAATTGGCAGGGGTTACCAAGAGACCCAGTACTTC. This translates into CASEIGRGYQETQYF.